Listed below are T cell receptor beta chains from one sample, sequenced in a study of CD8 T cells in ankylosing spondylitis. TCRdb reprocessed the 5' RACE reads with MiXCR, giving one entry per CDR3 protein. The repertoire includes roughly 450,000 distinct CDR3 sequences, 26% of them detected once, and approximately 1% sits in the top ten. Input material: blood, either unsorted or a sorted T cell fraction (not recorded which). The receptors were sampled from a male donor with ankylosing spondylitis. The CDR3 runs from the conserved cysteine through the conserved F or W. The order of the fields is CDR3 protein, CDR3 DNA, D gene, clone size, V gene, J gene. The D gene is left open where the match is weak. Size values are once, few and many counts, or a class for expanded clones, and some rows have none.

CASSQGERVPPYEQYF	TGTGCCAGCAGCCAAGGGGAGCGGGTCCCACCCTACGAGCAGTACTTC	-	few	TRBV4-2	TRBJ2-7
CASTPGTHGGGYNEQFF	TGCGCCAGCACCCCAGGGACACACGGAGGAGGCTACAATGAGCAGTTCTTC	-	few	TRBV5-1	TRBJ2-1
CASSLLGLADYNEQFF	TGTGCCAGCAGCTTACTCGGACTAGCGGACTACAATGAGCAGTTCTTC	TRBD2	few	TRBV7-8	TRBJ2-1
CASSEAARTQYF	TGTGCCAGCAGTGAAGCGGCCCGTACGCAGTATTTT	-	-	TRBV2	TRBJ2-3
CASSLNRPISGNTIYF	TGTGCCAGCAGTTTAAATCGACCCATCAGTGGAAACACCATATATTTT	-	once	TRBV12-3/TRBV12-4	TRBJ1-3
CASSTRASYEQYF	TGTGCCAGCAGCACCAGGGCCTCCTACGAGCAGTACTTC	-	few	TRBV7-9	TRBJ2-7
CATGTTSEPRTQYF	TGTGCCACCGGGACCACTAGCGAGCCCCGGACCCAGTACTTC	TRBD2	-	TRBV24-1	TRBJ2-5
CASSYAGDLNEQFF	TGCGCCAGCAGCTACGCGGGAGATCTGAATGAGCAGTTCTTC	TRBD2	-	TRBV5-1	TRBJ2-1
CSATKMEGVPHNEQFF	TGCAGTGCTACTAAGATGGAAGGAGTACCCCACAATGAGCAGTTCTTC	-	few	TRBV20-1	TRBJ2-1
CASSLLGLNQPQHF	TGTGCCAGCAGTTTGTTGGGCCTAAATCAGCCCCAGCATTTT	-	many	TRBV12-3/TRBV12-4	TRBJ1-5
CASSSSGQDEQFF	TGTGCCAGCAGCAGCTCGGGACAGGATGAGCAGTTCTTC	TRBD1	-	TRBV7-2	TRBJ2-1
CAISEPTSPLDTQYF	TGTGCCATCAGTGAGCCGACGAGCCCCTTGGATACGCAGTATTTT	-	-	TRBV10-3	TRBJ2-3
CASGGDLNTEAFF	TGTGCCAGTGGAGGGGACTTGAACACTGAAGCTTTCTTT	-	-	TRBV6-1	TRBJ1-1
CATSEMGLTQYF	TGTGCCACCAGTGAGATGGGCCTCACCCAGTACTTC	-	-	TRBV24-1	TRBJ2-5
CASSPPEAGGYNEQFF	TGTGCCAGCTCACCACCGGAGGCGGGAGGTTACAATGAGCAGTTCTTC	TRBD2	few	TRBV18	TRBJ2-1
CASSYTGRANYEQYF	TGTGCCAGCAGTTACACCGGGAGAGCCAACTACGAGCAGTACTTC	-	-	TRBV6-5	TRBJ2-7
CSVEDAGGYTF	TGCAGCGTTGAAGATGCAGGTGGCTACACCTTC	-	-	TRBV29-1	TRBJ1-2
CASSPNAGAYNEQFF	TGCGCCAGCAGCCCTAACGCGGGAGCCTACAATGAGCAGTTCTTC	TRBD2	-	TRBV5-1	TRBJ2-1
CATMGLAGGSSYEQYF	TGTGCCACCATGGGACTAGCGGGGGGGAGCTCCTACGAGCAGTACTTC	TRBD2	few	TRBV3-1	TRBJ2-7
CASSPPASGRAGYNEQFF	TGCGCCAGCAGCCCGCCGGCTAGCGGGAGGGCGGGGTACAATGAGCAGTTCTTC	TRBD2	-	TRBV5-1	TRBJ2-1
CAIRTSGTYEQYF	TGTGCCATACGGACTAGCGGCACCTACGAGCAGTACTTC	TRBD2	-	TRBV6-1	TRBJ2-7
CASSQTGTANTGELFF	TGCGCCAGCAGCCAAACCGGGACCGCGAACACCGGGGAGCTGTTTTTT	-	-	TRBV5-1	TRBJ2-2
CSVVGQSTNEKLFF	TGCAGCGTTGTGGGACAGTCAACTAATGAAAAACTGTTTTTT	TRBD1	-	TRBV29-1	TRBJ1-4
CASSQSAGRYGYTF	TGTGCCAGCAGCCAAAGCGCAGGGCGCTATGGCTACACCTTC	-	-	TRBV11-2	TRBJ1-2
CSANPGHSPYEQYF	TGCAGTGCTAACCCTGGACATAGTCCCTACGAGCAGTACTTC	-	many	TRBV20-1	TRBJ2-7
CASSFGLEGEQFF	TGCGCCAGCAGCTTTGGGCTGGAAGGTGAGCAGTTCTTC	-	many	TRBV5-1	TRBJ2-1
CASSLSGARDYGYTF	TGTGCCAGCAGCTTAAGCGGGGCGCGCGACTATGGCTACACCTTC	-	-	TRBV11-3	TRBJ1-2
CASSFFREKLFF	TGTGCCAGCAGCTTCTTCAGAGAAAAACTGTTTTTT	-	-	TRBV5-5	TRBJ1-4
CASSFGLAADTQYF	TGCGCCAGCAGCTTCGGACTAGCAGCAGATACGCAGTATTTT	TRBD2	many	TRBV5-1	TRBJ2-3
CSVPRTSVNNEQFF	TGCAGCGTTCCTCGGACTAGCGTAAACAATGAGCAGTTCTTC	TRBD2	once	TRBV29-1	TRBJ2-1
CASRLTGGGYNEQFF	TGTGCCAGCAGGCTGACAGGGGGGGGGTACAATGAGCAGTTCTTC	TRBD1	few	TRBV7-2	TRBJ2-1
CASSQDVSDSYNEQFF	TGTGCCAGCAGCCAAGATGTCAGCGACTCCTACAATGAGCAGTTCTTC	-	few	TRBV3-1	TRBJ2-1
CASSLGGGTVYNEQFF	TGTGCCAGCAGCTTAGGGGGGGGGACAGTCTACAATGAGCAGTTCTTC	-	few	TRBV5-8	TRBJ2-1
CASSQDGGGTQYF	TGTGCCAGCAGCCAAGACGGAGGCGGTACGCAGTATTTT	-	few	TRBV3-1	TRBJ2-3
CSATPTSGTGNEQFF	TGCAGTGCCACCCCGACCTCCGGGACTGGTAATGAGCAGTTCTTC	-	few	TRBV20-1	TRBJ2-1
CASSLGLAGEQETQYF	TGTGCCAGCAGCTTGGGACTAGCGGGGGAGCAAGAGACCCAGTACTTC	TRBD2	-	TRBV7-7	TRBJ2-5
CASSITSANTGELFF	TGCGCCAGCAGCATAACTAGCGCGAACACCGGGGAGCTGTTTTTT	TRBD2	-	TRBV5-1	TRBJ2-2
CASSVELQGIQYF	TGTGCCAGCAGCGTGGAACTTCAAGGCATTCAGTACTTC	-	few	TRBV7-2	TRBJ2-4
CATSDPRIAGVETQYF	TGTGCCACCAGTGACCCTCGTATAGCGGGAGTGGAGACCCAGTACTTC	TRBD2	-	TRBV24-1	TRBJ2-5
CASSDYTLATEQFF	TGTGCCAGCAGTGACTATACGCTAGCTACTGAGCAGTTCTTC	-	-	TRBV6-1	TRBJ2-1
CARGGGISEAFF	TGTGCCCGGGGTGGGGGAATCAGTGAAGCTTTCTTT	-	-	TRBV30	TRBJ1-1
CSASRATNEQFF	TGCAGTGCTAGCAGAGCAACTAATGAGCAGTTCTTC	-	few	TRBV20-1	TRBJ2-1
CAWSPRSWGYTF	TGTGCCTGGAGTCCTAGGAGCTGGGGCTACACCTTC	-	few	TRBV30	TRBJ1-2
CASSVGTSGSLEFF	TGCGCCAGCAGCGTCGGGACTAGCGGGAGCCTTGAGTTCTTC	TRBD2	-	TRBV5-1	TRBJ2-1
CASSLWGDQRNEQFF	TGTGCCAGCAGTTTGTGGGGGGATCAACGGAATGAGCAGTTCTTC	-	-	TRBV12-3/TRBV12-4	TRBJ2-1
CASHFIGPDNEQFF	TGTGCCAGCCACTTCATCGGCCCCGACAATGAGCAGTTCTTC	-	-	TRBV12-3/TRBV12-4	TRBJ2-1
CASSLLPGTSGREYNEQFF	TGCGCCAGCAGCTTGCTCCCCGGGACTAGCGGGAGGGAGTACAATGAGCAGTTCTTC	TRBD2	few	TRBV5-1	TRBJ2-1
CSARALAGVGELFF	TGCAGTGCTAGAGCTCTAGCCGGGGTCGGGGAGCTGTTTTTT	-	-	TRBV20-1	TRBJ2-2
CASSQENYGYTF	TGTGCCAGCAGCCAGGAGAACTATGGCTACACCTTC	-	many	TRBV11-2	TRBJ1-2
CASSSQGISYNEQFF	TGCGCCAGCAGCTCACAGGGAATCTCCTACAATGAGCAGTTCTTC	-	-	TRBV5-1	TRBJ2-1
CASSGRASGGTDTQYF	TGCGCCAGCAGCGGTCGGGCTAGCGGGGGCACAGATACGCAGTATTTT	TRBD2	-	TRBV4-1	TRBJ2-3
CASSLIAFDTGELFF	TGTGCCAGCAGCTTAATAGCTTTCGACACCGGGGAGCTGTTTTTT	-	few	TRBV7-8	TRBJ2-2
CSVAISADNEQFF	TGCAGCGTTGCGATTAGCGCGGACAATGAGCAGTTCTTC	-	-	TRBV29-1	TRBJ2-1
CSAPAGGSGYEQFF	TGCAGTGCCCCCGCGGGGGGGAGTGGGTATGAGCAGTTCTTC	TRBD2	few	TRBV20-1	TRBJ2-1